This T cell receptor (beta chain) derives from a study of blood T cells in healthy people across ages. General study findings and limits: Per million T cells, TCR beta diversity dropped roughly linearly as age increased.

For every donor, a draw yielded around 10 milliliters of peripheral blood. The sample holds a few counts of this clonotype. What it binds is unknown. The germline V gene encodes CDR1 DFQATT and CDR2 SNEGSKA (reference sequence). This CDR3 is 15 amino acids long. Trimming removed 3 bases at V and 0 bases at J, with 12 bases between. A second PCR, run for roughly 7 to 12 cycles, used a sample-barcoded 5' primer plus a J-beta primer mix. The template-switch adaptor was a 5' adaptor with 12 random nucleotides. It tagged each cDNA molecule. MiXCR, run by TCRdb on the 5' RACE reads, gives a single entry per CDR3 protein. In the table there are 1.5 million to 2 million distinct CDR3 sequences, 30% to 35% of which are singletons.

This receptor was taken from a woman between 25 and 40 years old in good health. The chain couples TRBV20-1 to TRBJ2-4, with a possible D match to TRBD2 (5 bases). What was sequenced was blood. The CDR3, as DNA: TGCAGTGCTAGCGGGATTAGTGTAGCCAAAAACATTCAGTACTTC. This translates into CSASGISVAKNIQYF.